Sequencing of this TCR beta chain was carried out in a study of siplizumab effects on memory and regulatory T cells. Overall study results and limits: Suppression by proliferating Tregs derived from siplizumab cultures was not verified. Unstimulated naive T cells seemed to show more diversity than memory cells did, and they also seemed to be among the major contributors to the alloresponse.

Trimming took 4 bases from V and 2 from J, leaving 14 bases between them. CDR3 length: 16 residues. Germline values: CDR1 PRHDT, CDR2 FYEKMQ (reference sequence). On this clone: Its antigen is unknown.

The assay looked at about 97,000 TCR templates in each sample. Profiling relied on immunoSEQ multiplex PCR, and the TCRdb table lists in-frame clones only, not all of them. The sample holds 90,000 to 150,000 clones; about 93% are singletons and the top ten take over 0.15%. The V gene is TRBV13, the J gene TRBJ2-2; D may be TRBD2 (6 bases). Sequences were obtained from non-Treg CD4+ T cells sorted from blood. The TCR comes from a human donor in good health. This CDR3 is CASSSPWGENTGELFF. CDR3 coding DNA: TGTGCCAGCAGCTCCCCTTGGGGGGAAAACACCGGGGAGCTGTTTTTT.